The T cell receptor beta chain described here comes from a study of T cell changes during pregnancy in multiple sclerosis. Sequencing was performed with immunoSEQ multiplex PCR; in TCRdb, only in-frame clones are kept and a portion is missing. The sample lists tens of thousands of clones; 94% were seen once. Trimming removed 3 bases from V and 8 bases from J; junction bases left unmatched: 4. CDR3 length: 15 residues. CDR1 and CDR2 (germline): SGHAT, FQNNGV. The rearrangement uses TRBV11-2 and TRBJ1-6; 10 bases fit TRBD1. Sequenced here: CD4+ T cells from peripheral blood mononuclear cells, sampled in the first trimester of pregnancy. The source is a female donor with multiple sclerosis, enrolled in a pregnancy study. The CDR3 nucleotides read TGTGCCAGCAGCTTGGGGGACAGGGGAGATTCACCCCTCCACTTT. Its protein product is CASSLGDRGDSPLHF.